The T cell receptor (beta chain) described here comes from a study of persistence of HIV-infected CD4 T cells. Germline V gene data show CDR1 as SGHRS and CDR2 as YFSETQ. The CDR3 contains 14 residues. V lost 4 bases to trimming and J lost 0 bases; unmatched junction nucleotides: 2. The immunoSEQ assay was version 4, run in survey mode. Repertoires were generated with immunoSEQ multiplex PCR, while TCRdb's copy carries only in-frame clones and drops some. The data show about 46,000 clones, with about 87% seen just once and about 3.5% held by the top ten. With regard to this clone: As yet, its antigen is unknown.

Nonspecific anti-CD3/anti-CD28 bead stimulation represents the broad CD4+ T cell repertoire. Sorting selected CD4+ T cells upregulating both CD40 ligand and CD69. This chain uses TRBV5-1 with TRBJ1-1; 8 bases fit TRBD1. Specimen: CD4+ T cells sorted from PBMCs after roughly 18-hour stimulation, collected from a patient who received antiretroviral therapy. The TCR was taken from an adult woman with HIV who was CMV-seropositive. CDR3 DNA: TGCGCCAGCAGCCCGGACAGGGTGAACACTGAAGCTTTCTTT. It codes for CASSPDRVNTEAFF. The full variable domain, in which reference TRBV5-1 and TRBJ1-1 provide the parts outside the CDR3, is KAGVTQTPRYLIKTRGQQVTLSCSPISGHRSVSWYQQTPGQGLQFLFEYFSETQRNKGNFPGRFSGRQFSNSRSEMNVSTLELGDSALYLCASSPDRVNTEAFFGQGTRLTVV.